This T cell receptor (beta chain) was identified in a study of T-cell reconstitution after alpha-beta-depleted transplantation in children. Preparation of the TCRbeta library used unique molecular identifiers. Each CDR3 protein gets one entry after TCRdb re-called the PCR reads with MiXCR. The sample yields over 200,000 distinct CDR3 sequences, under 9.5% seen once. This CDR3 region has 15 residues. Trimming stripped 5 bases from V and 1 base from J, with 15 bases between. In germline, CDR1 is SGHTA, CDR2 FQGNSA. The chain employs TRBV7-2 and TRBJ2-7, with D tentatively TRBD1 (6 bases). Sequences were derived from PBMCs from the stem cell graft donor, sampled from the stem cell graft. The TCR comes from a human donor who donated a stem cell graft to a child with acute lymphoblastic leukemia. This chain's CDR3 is CASSVTGSASYEQYF. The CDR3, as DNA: TGTGCCAGCAGCGTTACAGGGAGCGCGTCCTACGAGCAGTACTTC. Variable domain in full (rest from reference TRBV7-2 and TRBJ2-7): GAGVSQSPSNKVTEKGKDVELRCDPISGHTALYWYRQSLGQGLEFLIYFQGNSAPDKSGLPSDRFSAERTGGSVSTLTIQRTQQEDSAVYLCASSVTGSASYEQYFGPGTRLTVT.